The clone carrying this TCR beta chain has a count of ten or more. Using RNA transcripts as the source, TCR beta CDR3 regions were amplified. Using the HTBI primer set, a first-round RT-PCR was run on the TCR CDR3. TCRdb called the multiplex PCR reads again in MiXCR, with one record for every CDR3 protein. The table records 620,000 or so distinct CDR3 sequences, 14% of them present only once. The CDR3 length is 13 residues. Germline lookup yields CDR1 ENHRY and CDR2 SYGVKD. The V gene lost 5 bases and the J gene lost 5 bases, with 13 bases spanning the gap. The sample comes from a study of T cells in Graves' hyperthyroidism and ophthalmopathy.

This clonotype was obtained from a woman aged 45-65 years with Graves' ophthalmopathy. This rearrangement joins TRBV10-3 to TRBJ2-7; D may be TRBD1 (5 bases). Sequenced material: blood. The CDR3 DNA follows: TGTGCCATCAGTTCTGGGTTAGGGGACGAGCAGTACTTC. It encodes CAISSGLGDEQYF.